What follows are 2 T cell receptor beta chains derived from one specimen sequenced in a study of Tregs in tolerant kidney transplant recipients. Data came from immunoSEQ multiplex PCR; TCRdb stores just in-frame clones and leaves some out. This sample has hundreds of thousands of clones; about four fifths occur once, and the top ten carry around 0.61%. The sequencing input was CD4+ T cells from blood. These receptor sequences come from a human donor in good health.

The chain combines TRBV7-6 with TRBJ2-2; tentative D call: TRBD2 (6 bases). This CDR3 has 18 residues. Trimming shortened V by 2 bases and J by 3 bases, and 19 bases separated the two germline ends. Germline V gene sequence: CDR1 SGHVS, CDR2 FNYEAQ. CDR3 coding DNA: TGTGCCAGCAGCTTAATCCCCGGCACGGGAGCCTACACCGGGGAGCTGTTTTTT. Protein: CASSLIPGTGAYTGELFF. Based on the CDR3 plus reference TRBV7-6 and TRBJ2-2, the full variable domain is GAGVSQSPRYKVTKRGQDVALRCDPISGHVSLYWYRQALGQGPEFLTYFNYEAQQDKSGLPNDRFSAERPEGSISTLTIQRTEQRDSAMYRCASSLIPGTGAYTGELFFGEGSRLTVL.

This sequence joins TRBV6-1 and TRBJ2-7; perhaps TRBD1 as D (6 bases). There are 13 residues in the CDR3. Trimming shortened V by 6 bases and J by 3 bases, and 12 bases separated the two germline ends. Per germline, CDR1 MNHNS and CDR2 SASEGT. The DNA for the CDR3 is TGTGCCAGCAGCGTCGAAGGGGGCTACGAGCAGTACTTC. As protein: CASSVEGGYEQYF.